This T cell receptor beta chain comes out of a study of T cell clonality in common variable immunodeficiency. Germline assignment: CDR1 MDHEN and CDR2 SYDVKM. The V and J ends lost 6 bases and 6 bases respectively, with 17 bases between them. This CDR3 is 14 amino acids long. In its sample, this clone was seen many times. Its antigen is still unknown. The read comes to an end 3 residues before the CDR3 does, leaving the germline J gene to fill in the end. Method: immunoSEQ multiplex PCR; TCRdb's copy keeps in-frame clones and lacks some. Sampling found tens of thousands of clones, none seen once. The study, taken as a whole, reports: Fewer deletions and N-nucleotide insertions were reportedly seen in common variable immunodeficiency TCR beta sequences.

The rearrangement links TRBV28 to TRBJ1-2; D is perhaps TRBD1 (5 bases). The specimen sequenced was peripheral blood mononuclear cells. This receptor was identified in a person aged 18 to 75 in good health. The CDR3 bases that were read are TGTGCCAGCAGCTCCTGGGACGCGGGGAATGGC. Its translation is CASSSWDAGNG. In full, the CDR3 is CASSSWDAGNGYTF.